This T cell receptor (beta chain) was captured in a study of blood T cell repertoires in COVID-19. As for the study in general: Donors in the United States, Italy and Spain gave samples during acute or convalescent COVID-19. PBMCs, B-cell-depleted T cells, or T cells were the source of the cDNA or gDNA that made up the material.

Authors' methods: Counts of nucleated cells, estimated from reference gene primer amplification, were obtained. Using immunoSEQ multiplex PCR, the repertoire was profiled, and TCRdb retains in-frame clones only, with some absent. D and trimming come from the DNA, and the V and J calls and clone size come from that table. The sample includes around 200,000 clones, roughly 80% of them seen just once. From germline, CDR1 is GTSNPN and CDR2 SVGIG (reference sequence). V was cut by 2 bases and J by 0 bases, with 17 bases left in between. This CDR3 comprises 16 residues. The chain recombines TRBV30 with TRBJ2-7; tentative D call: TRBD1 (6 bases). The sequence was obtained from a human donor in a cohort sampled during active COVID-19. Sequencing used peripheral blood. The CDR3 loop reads CAWSKMRGSSSYEQYF. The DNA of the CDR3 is TGTGCCTGGAGTAAAATGAGGGGGTCGAGCTCCTACGAGCAGTACTTC.